A single sample is the source of the 17 T cell receptor beta chains below, sequenced in a study of tumor-infiltrating lymphocytes in primary liver carcinoma (dated by TCRdb to 2015 to 2018). For sequencing, an Illumina HiSeq 2500 was employed. A constant-region primer and ProtoScript II reverse transcriptase were used to reverse-transcribe TCRbeta-specific cDNA from around 540 ng total RNA. TCRbeta libraries were built with three nested multiplex PCR rounds, a slightly modified ARM-PCR procedure. Each of the first two PCR rounds ran for approximately 9 cycles using multiplex TRBV1-TRBV30 forward primers together with a Cbeta reverse primer. TCRdb applied fastp at Q25 and MiXCR to the public reads, then kept only in-frame beta chains. Duplicate CDR3 protein sequences are folded into a single record with the most common DNA and genes. This sample gives 300,000 to 350,000 distinct CDR3 sequences in total; less than 70% of them show up just once. The biggest ten clones account for roughly 6.5% of the sample.

TRIzol reagent was used to extract blood RNA from unsorted whole blood, while the DNeasy Blood & Tissue kit provided the germline DNA. Sequencing input: peripheral blood. The receptors originated from a man aged 35-49 years with primary liver carcinoma and hepatitis B virus infection.

The chain uses TRBV10-3 and TRBJ2-3; 8 bases fit TRBD1. The CDR3 covers 15 residues. Trimming took 7 bases from V and 4 from J; bases not matched to a gene: 10. Germline CDR1 ENHRY, CDR2 SYGVKD. The CDR3 sequence: CAIMSTGDVSDTQYF. DNA of the CDR3: TGTGCCATCATGTCGACAGGGGACGTCTCAGATACGCAGTATTTT.

Of note for this clonotype: Relative to the germline gene, one junction end is altered; a read error may explain this. The V and J genes are TRBV28 and TRBJ1-4; no clear D gene. The germline V gene encodes CDR1 MDHEN and CDR2 SYDVKM. The CDR3 covers 14 residues. The CDR3 DNA reads TGTGCCAGCAGCTCCCATGGGCCGAGGGAAAAACCGTTTTTT. Its translation: CASSSHGPREKPFF.

For this clonotype: This sequence may be a read error, since a much larger clone differs from it by one base. The chain links TRBV12-5 to TRBJ2-5, with D unresolved. The V gene lost 5 bases and the J gene lost 1 base, with 8 bases spanning the gap. The CDR3 has 13 amino acids. Germline CDR1 and CDR2: LGHNT and FRNRAP. The CDR3 DNA reads TGTGCTAGTGGTATGGACGTCCAAGAGACCCAGTACTTC. Its translation: CASGMDVQETQYF.

Note on this clonotype: This could be a read error, since a much larger clone is one nucleotide away. This sequence joins TRBV6-1 and TRBJ2-7; 14 nucleotides line up with TRBD2. V shed 9 bases and J 2 bases; nucleotides not matched to a gene: 9. Germline V gene sequence: CDR1 MNHNS, CDR2 SASEGT. This CDR3 region has 16 residues. CDR3 bases: TGTGCCAGTAGCGGGACTAGCGGGGGTATTACCTACGAGCAGTACTTC. Protein: CASSGTSGGITYEQYF.

This clonotype was seen at least ten times. This chain joins TRBV6-5 and TRBJ2-1; possible D gene TRBD2, 6 bases. The germline V and J ends were trimmed by 6 bases and 11 bases, with 14 bases remaining between them. The CDR3 loop spans 12 amino acids. CDR1 MNHEY and CDR2 SVGAGI come from the germline V gene. The CDR3 protein is CASRRDSAKQFF. The CDR3 DNA reads TGTGCCAGCAGACGGGACTCAGCTAAGCAGTTCTTC.

Details on this clonotype: The CDR3 does not end in the conserved phenylalanine or tryptophan, so this is likely a read error. The DNA is omitted, as the CDR3 cannot be located on it reliably, and the CDR3 follows TCRdb's listing. The chain joins TRBV5-6 to TRBJ2-3; whether TRBD2, the table's D call, matches the DNA was not checked. Per the germline V gene, CDR1 is SGHDT and CDR2 is YYEEEE. The CDR3 extends over 17 residues, inclusive of both ends. The CDR3 protein is CASSLEASGRSTDTQYY.

In this sample, this clonotype turned up a few times. The V call is TRBV6-1, the J call TRBJ1-1, with D unclear. The V and J ends lost 8 bases and 1 base respectively, with 11 bases between them. The length of the CDR3 is 13 residues. The germline V gene encodes CDR1 MNHNS and CDR2 SASEGT. The CDR3 nucleotides are TGTGCCAGCGGGGATCTCTGGAACACTGAAGCTTTCTTT. Amino acid sequence: CASGDLWNTEAFF.

To note about this clonotype: A much larger clone sits a single nucleotide away, making a read error possible. The chain has TRBV4-2 and TRBJ2-1; the match to TRBD2 covers 9 bases. The trim removed 2 bases at V and 7 bases at J, leaving 9 bases unmatched. The CDR3 has 16 amino acids. CDR1 is LGHNA and CDR2 is YNFKEQ in the germline V gene. The CDR3 DNA sequence: TGTGCCAGCAGCCAATGGGATCTAGCGGGGCGAAATGAGCAGTTCTTC. Protein sequence: CASSQWDLAGRNEQFF.

In regard to this clonotype: This may arise from a read error, as a much more abundant clone is one base away. A read error is likely, as this CDR3 ends without the conserved phenylalanine or tryptophan. V and J are TRBV4-1 and TRBJ2-7; 11 bases agree with TRBD2. CDR1 and CDR2 (germline): MGHRA, YSYEKL. The V and J ends lost 0 bases and 9 bases, in that order; junction bases with no gene match: 16. The CDR3 consists of 18 residues. CDR3 DNA sequence: TGCGCCAGCAGCCAAGACTTGCGTCTGGCGACTAGCGGGACTCGGCAGTACTTA. Translating gives CASSQDLRLATSGTRQYL.

In the case of this clonotype: A much larger clone differs by one base, so this may be a read error. The chain links TRBV6-1 to TRBJ2-7; D remains unclear. Germline V gene data show CDR1 as MNHNS and CDR2 as SASEGT. The length of the CDR3 is 12 residues. The CDR3 here is CAISHGAYEQYF. CDR3 nucleotides: TGTGCCATCAGTCACGGAGCCTACGAGCAGTACTTC.

As regards this clonotype: One end of the junction fails to match germline, which may point to a read error. The chain carries TRBV11-2 and TRBJ2-5; a weak D match, TRBD1 (5 bases). The CDR3 covers 16 residues. The germline gives CDR1 SGHAT, CDR2 FQNNGV. CDR3 region: CTSSTPDQGLWQTQYF. The CDR3 DNA reads TGTACCAGCAGTACACCAGACCAGGGCCTATGGCAGACCCAGTACTTC.

Comment on this clonotype: Given the absence of the conserved phenylalanine or tryptophan at the CDR3 end, a read error is likely. The chain recombines TRBV11-2 with TRBJ2-5; D might be TRBD2 (5 bases). The CDR3 totals 16 residues. CDR1 and CDR2 from the germline V gene are SGHAT and FQNNGV. The CDR3 region is CASSLNSRGVTAIQYL. CDR3 coding DNA: TGTGCCAGTAGCTTAAATTCTCGGGGTGTAACAGCGATACAGTACCTC.

This chain links TRBV12-3 or TRBV12-4 with TRBJ2-1; D is tentatively TRBD1 or TRBD2 (5 bases each). The V end was cut by 4 bases, the J end by 8 bases, with 15 bases between. The CDR3 is 14 residues long. The CDR3 region is CASSSGTVIYEQFF. DNA of the CDR3: TGTGCCAGCAGTTCGGGGACGGTAATATATGAGCAGTTCTTC.

This clonotype was counted only a few times. The V call is TRBV6-5, the J call TRBJ1-2; tentatively, D is TRBD1 (6 bases). The CDR3 runs 15 residues. V was clipped by 6 bases and J by 7 bases, with 21 bases between them. Germline V gene sequence: CDR1 MNHEY, CDR2 SVGAGI. The chain's CDR3 is CASSLDSTHFGGYTF. The CDR3 DNA reads as TGTGCCAGCAGCCTGGACAGCACTCACTTCGGTGGCTACACCTTC.

Comments on this clonotype: The junction and the germline gene differ at one end; a read error may be behind it. The chain uses TRBV6-6 and TRBJ2-1, with D unclear. The CDR3 length is 13 residues. Germline V gene sequence: CDR1 MNHNY, CDR2 SVGAGI (reference sequence). CDR3 protein: CASSGQGNNELFF. The CDR3 nucleotides read TGTGCCAGCAGTGGGCAAGGTAACAATGAGCTGTTCTTC.

Comments on this clonotype: The junction departs from germline at one end; a sequencing error may be responsible. The rearrangement uses TRBV5-1 and TRBJ2-1, with 8 bases aligning to TRBD2. Per germline, CDR1 SGHRS and CDR2 YFSETQ. This CDR3 region has 16 residues. The CDR3 reads CASSTSGTRTGNEQLF. Here the CDR3 DNA reads TGCGCCAGCAGCACCTCCGGGACTAGGACCGGCAATGAGCAGCTCTTC.

Details on this clonotype: No conserved phenylalanine or tryptophan is present at the end of the CDR3, so a read error is the likely explanation. Because the CDR3's place on the DNA is in doubt, the DNA is left out and the CDR3 is given as listed by TCRdb. This chain uses TRBV11-2 with TRBJ2-5; TRBD1 is the table's D call, not checked against the DNA. The germline V gene encodes CDR1 SGHAT and CDR2 FQNNGV. From its first to its last residue, the CDR3 has 12 amino acids. CDR3: CASSFDAGAKYS.